The rows below give T cell receptor beta chains drawn from one sample of a study of beta chain features in type 1 diabetes. The table came from immunoSEQ multiplex PCR; TCRdb's copy has only in-frame clones and leaves some out. This sample carries 110,000 to 150,000 clones, around 7% of them seen once, and the ten largest clones take 1.3% to 1.5%. Material for sequencing was central memory CD4+ T cells from blood. These TCRs come from a woman aged 25 to 39 in good health. CDR3s leave out the opening cysteine and the closing phenylalanine or tryptophan. The D gene is left open where the match is weak.

TRBJ2-7	TRBD2	TRBV5-1	ASSLKAGANEQY
TRBJ2-4	TRBD1	TRBV28	ASSPVQGLGLDIQY
TRBJ1-4	TRBD1	TRBV28	ASSSPGGMREKLF
TRBJ2-3	NA	TRBV7-2	ASSWAQGYTDTQY
TRBJ1-1	NA	TRBV5-1	ASSLARGRVF
TRBJ2-1	TRBD2	TRBV11-2	ASSFVAGGPRNEQF
TRBJ2-7	TRBD2	TRBV6-1	ASSDALAGMRYEQY
TRBJ1-5	NA	TRBV4-1	ASSQDPTGSHQPQH
TRBJ2-1	TRBD2	TRBV18	ASSPPLAGADEQF
TRBJ2-7	TRBD2	TRBV6-6	ASSYRRTRGTHEQY
TRBJ2-6	TRBD2	TRBV15	ATSRDPLGGAGANVLT